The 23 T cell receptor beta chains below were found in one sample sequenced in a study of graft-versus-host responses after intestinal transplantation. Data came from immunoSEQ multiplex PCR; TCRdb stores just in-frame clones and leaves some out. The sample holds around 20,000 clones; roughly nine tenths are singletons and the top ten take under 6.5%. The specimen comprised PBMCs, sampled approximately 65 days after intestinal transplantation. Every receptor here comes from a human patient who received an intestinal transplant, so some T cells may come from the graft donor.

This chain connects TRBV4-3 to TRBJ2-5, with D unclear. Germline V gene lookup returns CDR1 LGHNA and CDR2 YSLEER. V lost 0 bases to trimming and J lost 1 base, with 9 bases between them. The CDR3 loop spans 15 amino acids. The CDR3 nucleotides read TGCGCCAGCAGCCAAGAGAGGTGGATCCAAGAGACCCAGTACTTC. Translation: CASSQERWIQETQYF.

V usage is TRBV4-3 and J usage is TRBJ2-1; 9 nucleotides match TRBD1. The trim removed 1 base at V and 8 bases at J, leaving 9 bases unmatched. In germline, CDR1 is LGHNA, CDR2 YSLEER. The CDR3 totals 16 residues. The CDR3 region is CASSQAAGTGMYEQFF. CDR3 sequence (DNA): TGCGCCAGCAGCCAAGCTGCCGGGACAGGGATGTATGAGCAGTTCTTC.

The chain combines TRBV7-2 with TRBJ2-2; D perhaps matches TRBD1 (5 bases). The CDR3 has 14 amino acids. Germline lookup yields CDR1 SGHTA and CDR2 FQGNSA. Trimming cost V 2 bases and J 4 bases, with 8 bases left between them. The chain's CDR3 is CASSLQGITGELFF. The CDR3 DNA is TGTGCCAGCAGCTTACAGGGCATCACCGGGGAGCTGTTTTTT.

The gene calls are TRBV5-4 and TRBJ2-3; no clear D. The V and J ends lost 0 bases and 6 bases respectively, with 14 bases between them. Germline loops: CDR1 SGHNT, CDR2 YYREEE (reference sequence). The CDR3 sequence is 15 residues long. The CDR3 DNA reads TGTGCCAGCAGCTTGGTCGGCCGATTAGAGGATACGCAGTATTTT. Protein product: CASSLVGRLEDTQYF.

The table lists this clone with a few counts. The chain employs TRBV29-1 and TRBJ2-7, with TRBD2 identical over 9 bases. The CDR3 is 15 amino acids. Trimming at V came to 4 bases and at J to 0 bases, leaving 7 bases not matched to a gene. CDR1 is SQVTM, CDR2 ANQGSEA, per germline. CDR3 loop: CSVAGIAGDSYEQYF. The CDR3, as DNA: TGCAGCGTTGCAGGGATAGCGGGGGACTCCTACGAGCAGTACTTC.

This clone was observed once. CDR3 in DNA: TGTGCCAGCAGCTTAGAGGTAGCGGGGGCCCTGAACACCGGGGAGCTGTTTTTT. Its translation: CASSLEVAGALNTGELFF. The chain employs TRBV11-3 and TRBJ2-2; 9 positions match TRBD2. Germline-derived CDR1 and CDR2 are SGHNT and YENEEA. J lost 1 base, V lost 0 bases, and 6 bases had no gene match. The CDR3 extends over 18 amino acids.

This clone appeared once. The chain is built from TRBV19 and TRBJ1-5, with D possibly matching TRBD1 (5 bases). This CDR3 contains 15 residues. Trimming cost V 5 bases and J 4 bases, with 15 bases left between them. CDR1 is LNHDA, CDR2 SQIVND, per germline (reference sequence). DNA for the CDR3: TGTGCCAGTAGTGCATGGGGCCAGGGAAATCAGCCCCAGCATTTT. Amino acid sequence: CASSAWGQGNQPQHF.

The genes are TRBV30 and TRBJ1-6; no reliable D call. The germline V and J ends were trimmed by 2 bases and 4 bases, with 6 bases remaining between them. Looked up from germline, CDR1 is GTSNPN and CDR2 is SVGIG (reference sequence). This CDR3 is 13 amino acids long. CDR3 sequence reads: CAWSRRYNSPLHF. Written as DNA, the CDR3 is TGTGCCTGGAGTAGGCGGTATAATTCACCCCTCCACTTT.

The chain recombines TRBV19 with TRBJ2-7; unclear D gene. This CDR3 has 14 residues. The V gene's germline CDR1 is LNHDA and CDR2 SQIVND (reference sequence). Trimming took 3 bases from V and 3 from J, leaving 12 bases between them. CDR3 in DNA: TGTGCCAGTAGTATCTCGGCAAATTTCTACGAGCAGTACTTC. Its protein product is CASSISANFYEQYF.

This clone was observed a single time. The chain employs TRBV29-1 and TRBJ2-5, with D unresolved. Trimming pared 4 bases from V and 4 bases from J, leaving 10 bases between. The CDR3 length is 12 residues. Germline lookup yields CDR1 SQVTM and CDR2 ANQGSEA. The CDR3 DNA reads TGCAGCGTTGCCGTTTCGGGAGAGACCCAGTACTTC. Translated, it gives CSVAVSGETQYF.

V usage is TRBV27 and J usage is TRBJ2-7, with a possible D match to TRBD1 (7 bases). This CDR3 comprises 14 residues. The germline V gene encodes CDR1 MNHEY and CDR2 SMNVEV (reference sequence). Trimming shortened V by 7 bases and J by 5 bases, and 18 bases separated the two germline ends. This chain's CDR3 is CASTGQEGYHEQYF. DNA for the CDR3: TGTGCCAGCACCGGACAGGAGGGGTACCACGAGCAGTACTTC.

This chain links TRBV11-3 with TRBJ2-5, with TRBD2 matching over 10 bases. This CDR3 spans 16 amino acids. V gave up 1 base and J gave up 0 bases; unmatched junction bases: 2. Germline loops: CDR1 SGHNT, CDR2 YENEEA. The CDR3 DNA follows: TGTGCCAGCAGCTTAGGAGCGGGGGGGTACCAAGAGACCCAGTACTTC. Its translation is CASSLGAGGYQETQYF.

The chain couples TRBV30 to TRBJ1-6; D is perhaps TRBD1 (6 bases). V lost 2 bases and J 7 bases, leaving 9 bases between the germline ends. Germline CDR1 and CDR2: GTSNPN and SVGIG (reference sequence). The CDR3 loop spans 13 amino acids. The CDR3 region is CAWSPGENSPLHF. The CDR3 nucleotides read TGTGCCTGGAGTCCAGGGGAAAATTCACCCCTCCACTTT. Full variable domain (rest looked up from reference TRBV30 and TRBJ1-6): SQTIHQWPATLVQPVGSPLSLECTVEGTSNPNLYWYRQAAGRGLQLLFYSVGIGQISSEVPQNLSASRPQDRQFILSSKKLLLSDSGFYLCAWSPGENSPLHFGNGTRLTVT.

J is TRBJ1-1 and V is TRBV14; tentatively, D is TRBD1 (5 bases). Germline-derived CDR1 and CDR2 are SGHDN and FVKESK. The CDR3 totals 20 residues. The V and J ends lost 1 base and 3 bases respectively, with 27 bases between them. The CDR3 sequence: CASSQVKEEYDLRQYTEAFF. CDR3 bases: TGTGCCAGCAGCCAAGTGAAGGAGGAATATGACCTCCGACAGTACACTGAAGCTTTCTTT.

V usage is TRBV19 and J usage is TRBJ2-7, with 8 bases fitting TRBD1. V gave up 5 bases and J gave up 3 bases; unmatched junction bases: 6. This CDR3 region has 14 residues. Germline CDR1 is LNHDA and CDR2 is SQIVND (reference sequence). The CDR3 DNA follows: TGTGCCAGTAGTTTGGGGACAGGAGGCTACGAGCAGTACTTC. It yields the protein CASSLGTGGYEQYF.

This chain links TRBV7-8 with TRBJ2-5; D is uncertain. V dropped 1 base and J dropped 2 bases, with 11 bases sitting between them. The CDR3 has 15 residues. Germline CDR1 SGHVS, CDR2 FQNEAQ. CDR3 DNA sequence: TGTGCCAGCAGCTTAGGGGCGGCATATCAAGAGACCCAGTACTTC. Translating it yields CASSLGAAYQETQYF.

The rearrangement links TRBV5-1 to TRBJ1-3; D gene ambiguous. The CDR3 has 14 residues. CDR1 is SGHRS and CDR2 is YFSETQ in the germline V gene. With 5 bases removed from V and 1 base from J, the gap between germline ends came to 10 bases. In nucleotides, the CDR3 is TGCGCCAGCAGATCCGGGGTGTCTGGAAACACCATATATTTT. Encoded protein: CASRSGVSGNTIYF.

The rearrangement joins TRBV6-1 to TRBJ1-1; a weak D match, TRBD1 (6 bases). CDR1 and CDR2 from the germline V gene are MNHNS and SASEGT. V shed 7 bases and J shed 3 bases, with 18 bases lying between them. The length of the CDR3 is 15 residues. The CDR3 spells CASTILKQGDTEAFF. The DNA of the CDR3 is TGTGCCAGCACTATCTTAAAACAGGGTGACACTGAAGCTTTCTTT.

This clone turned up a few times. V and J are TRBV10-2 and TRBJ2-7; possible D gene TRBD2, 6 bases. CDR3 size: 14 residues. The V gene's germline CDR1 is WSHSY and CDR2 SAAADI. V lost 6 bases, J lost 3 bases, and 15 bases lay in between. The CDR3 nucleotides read TGCGCCAGCAGCGGAGGGCCAGTCCTCTACGAGCAGTACTTC. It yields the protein CASSGGPVLYEQYF.

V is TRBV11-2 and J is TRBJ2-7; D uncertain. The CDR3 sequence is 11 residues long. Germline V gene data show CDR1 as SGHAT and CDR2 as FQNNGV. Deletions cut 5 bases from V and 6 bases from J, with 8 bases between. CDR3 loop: CASSPPGEQYF. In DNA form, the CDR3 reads TGTGCCAGCAGCCCCCCCGGCGAGCAGTACTTC.

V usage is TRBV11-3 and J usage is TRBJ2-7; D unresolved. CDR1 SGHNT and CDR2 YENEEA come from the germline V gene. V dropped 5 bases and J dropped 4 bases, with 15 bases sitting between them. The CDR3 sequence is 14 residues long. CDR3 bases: TGTGCCAGCAGCCCCGGTGAAGCGCGATACGAGCAGTACTTC. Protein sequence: CASSPGEARYEQYF.

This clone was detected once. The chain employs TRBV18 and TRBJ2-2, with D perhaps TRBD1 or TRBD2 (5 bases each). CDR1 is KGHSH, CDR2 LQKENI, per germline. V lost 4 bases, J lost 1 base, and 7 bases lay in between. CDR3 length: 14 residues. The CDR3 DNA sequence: TGTGCCAGCTCACGGGGGAGGAACACCGGGGAGCTGTTTTTT. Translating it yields CASSRGRNTGELFF.

CDR3 sequence reads: CASSPSGELFF. For the CDR3, the DNA is TGTGCCAGCTCCCCCAGCGGGGAGCTGTTTTTT. This chain links TRBV2 with TRBJ2-2, with D unclear. The V gene's germline CDR1 is SNHLY and CDR2 FYNNEI. The CDR3 has 11 residues. The V gene lost 8 bases and the J gene lost 7 bases, with 8 bases spanning the gap.